A selection of T cell receptor beta chains follows, all from one sample in a study of cytomegalovirus exposure and HLA in healthy donors. Clones were sequenced by immunoSEQ multiplex PCR, and TCRdb holds only the in-frame ones, with some missing. The repertoire holds 210,000 or so clones, with roughly 80% as singletons. Sequencing used PBMCs. Every receptor here comes from a girl aged 5-17 years in good health and CMV-seronegative. Both conserved end residues are part of each CDR3. The D gene is left open where the match is weak. Clone size is not always given. Where it is, it says once, few, many or a class for expanded clones.

V	J	D	size	CDR3	DNA
TRBV29-1	TRBJ2-7	TRBD1	-	CSASRDRFLGEQYF	TGCAGCGCGTCTAGGGACAGATTCCTTGGCGAGCAGTACTTC
TRBV18	TRBJ2-7	TRBD1	-	CASSPRTGSSYEQYF	TGTGCCAGCTCACCTCGGACAGGGAGCTCCTACGAGCAGTACTTC
TRBV18	TRBJ2-1	-	-	CASSPQSPHNEQFF	TGTGCCAGCTCACCTCAGTCCCCGCACAATGAGCAGTTCTTC
TRBV7-8	TRBJ1-1	TRBD1	-	CASSFGQGMNTEAFF	TGTGCCAGCAGCTTCGGACAGGGGATGAACACTGAAGCTTTCTTT
TRBV5-1	TRBJ1-2	-	-	CASSFDGANYGYTF	TGCGCCAGCAGCTTCGACGGAGCTAACTATGGCTACACCTTC
TRBV5-6	TRBJ2-7	TRBD1	-	CASSLPGQGSEQYF	TGTGCCAGCAGCCTGCCGGGACAGGGGAGCGAGCAGTACTTC
TRBV15	TRBJ2-3	TRBD2	-	CATSSFHTLAGEFTQYF	TGTGCCACCAGCAGTTTTCACACACTAGCGGGAGAGTTTACGCAGTATTTT
TRBV4-3	TRBJ2-3	TRBD1	few	CASSQETGGDTQYF	TGCGCCAGCAGCCAGGAAACAGGGGGGGATACGCAGTATTTT
TRBV13	TRBJ1-3	TRBD1	-	CASSLGGEGAAGNTIYF	TGTGCCAGCAGCTTAGGCGGTGAGGGGGCGGCTGGAAACACCATATATTTT
TRBV5-6	TRBJ1-2	-	-	CASSLSPNAGVAKGYTF	TGTGCCAGCAGCTTATCCCCCAATGCGGGGGTAGCAAAAGGCTACACCTTC
TRBV28	TRBJ1-1	TRBD1	-	CASSWDRGTEAFF	TGTGCCAGCAGTTGGGACAGAGGGACTGAAGCTTTCTTT
TRBV7-8	TRBJ2-1	TRBD1	-	CASRYDRGAYNEQFF	TGTGCCAGCAGATACGACAGGGGGGCGTACAATGAGCAGTTCTTC
TRBV2	TRBJ2-7	TRBD1	-	CASSPGQGPGEQYF	TGTGCCAGCAGTCCGGGACAGGGGCCGGGCGAGCAGTACTTC
TRBV10-3	TRBJ2-7	TRBD2	-	CAIRDISGAGEQYF	TGTGCCATCAGGGACATTAGCGGGGCGGGGGAGCAGTACTTC
TRBV25-1	TRBJ1-2	-	-	CASRETGTSNYGYTF	TGTGCCAGCAGAGAAACAGGGACGAGTAACTATGGCTACACCTTC
TRBV6-1	TRBJ2-1	-	-	CASSESQVYNEQFF	TGTGCCAGCAGTGAGAGTCAGGTCTACAATGAGCAGTTCTTC
TRBV11-2	TRBJ2-3	-	-	CASSRLGSATQYF	TGTGCCAGCAGCCGACTAGGTTCCGCTACGCAGTATTTT
TRBV13	TRBJ2-7	-	-	CASSRQASYEQYF	TGTGCCAGCAGCCGACAGGCCTCCTACGAGCAGTACTTC
TRBV6-5	TRBJ1-5	-	-	CASVGQGNQPQHF	TGTGCCAGCGTCGGACAAGGCAATCAGCCCCAGCATTTT
TRBV27	TRBJ2-2	TRBD1	-	CASRGTGHTGELFF	TGTGCCAGCAGGGGGACAGGGCACACCGGGGAGCTGTTTTTT
TRBV5-1	TRBJ2-1	TRBD2	-	CASSPSGGTYNEQFF	TGCGCCAGCAGCCCGTCCGGGGGGACCTACAATGAGCAGTTCTTC
TRBV5-4	TRBJ2-1	TRBD2	-	CASSSRAGEFEQFF	TGTGCCAGCAGCAGTCGAGCGGGAGAGTTTGAGCAGTTCTTC